The 32 T cell receptor beta chains in this list originate from one sample, sequenced in a study of blood T cell repertoires in COVID-19. Profiled with immunoSEQ multiplex PCR; TCRdb holds only in-frame clones, not every one. The sample carries around 300,000 clones, roughly 90% recorded once. The sample was peripheral blood. The receptors derive from a woman aged 25 to 39 with COVID-19, enrolled during active disease.

The chain uses TRBV30 and TRBJ1-3, with TRBD1 as a possible D gene (5 bases). Germline V gives CDR1 GTSNPN, CDR2 SVGIG (reference sequence). The CDR3 extends over 14 amino acids. Trimming shortened V by 3 bases and J by 0 bases, and 9 bases separated the two germline ends. The CDR3 nucleotides are TGTGCCTGGAGCCAGGGTGCCTCTGGAAACACCATATATTTT. Its protein is CAWSQGASGNTIYF.

This sequence joins TRBV13 and TRBJ1-1; 7 positions match TRBD1. V lost 8 bases and J lost 7; bases outside the gene matches: 16. Germline V gene lookup returns CDR1 PRHDT and CDR2 FYEKMQ (reference sequence). The CDR3 is made up of 15 amino acids. The CDR3 reads CASYRWAGGYNEAFF. CDR3 DNA: TGTGCCAGCTACCGGTGGGCAGGGGGATATAATGAAGCTTTCTTT.

The CDR3 reads CASSLLTGTGELFF. The CDR3 DNA is TGTGCCAGCAGCCTCCTAACAGGGACCGGGGAGCTGTTTTTT. The rearrangement joins TRBV5-5 to TRBJ2-2, with D possibly being TRBD1 (6 bases). This CDR3 has 14 amino acids. Germline lookup yields CDR1 SGHKS and CDR2 YYEKEE (reference sequence). Trimming left V 4 bases short and J 5 bases short, with 12 bases between.

This clone has more than one count but fewer than ten. The chain joins TRBV21-1 to TRBJ1-1; TRBD1 is the table's D call and was not checked against the DNA. TRBV21-1 represents a pseudogene. The CDR3 runs to 17 residues. The DNA of the CDR3 is TGTGCCAGCAGCAAAAATCGGACAGGGGTTCCGAACACTGAAGCTTTCTTT. This encodes CASSKNRTGVPNTEAFF.

The V gene is TRBV4-1, the J gene TRBJ2-3; 9 bases are a match to TRBD1. The length of the CDR3 is 17 residues. Germline CDR1 reads MGHRA; CDR2 reads YSYEKL. Trimming cost V 0 bases and J 4 bases; bases outside gene matches: 8. This CDR3 reads CASSQDDRGLHPDTQYF. The CDR3 region has the DNA TGCGCCAGCAGCCAAGACGACAGGGGGTTACATCCAGATACGCAGTATTTT.

CDR3 loop: CASSQRQNYGYTF. In DNA form, the CDR3 reads TGTGCCAGCAGCCAAAGACAGAACTATGGCTACACCTTC. The chain employs TRBV3-1 (or the pseudogene TRBV3-2) and TRBJ1-2; D is perhaps TRBD1 (5 bases). The germline gives CDR1 LGHDT, CDR2 YNNKEL (reference sequence). The V end lost 2 bases, the J end lost 2 bases, and 6 bases lay between the germline ends. This CDR3 region has 13 residues.

V is TRBV16 and J is TRBJ1-2; TRBD1 aligns across 10 bases. Trimming at V came to 4 bases and at J to 7 bases, leaving 9 bases not matched to a gene. This CDR3 contains 15 residues. The germline gives CDR1 KGHSY, CDR2 FQNENV. CDR3 bases: TGTGCCAGCAGCCCCCTGACAGGGGGCGTCTCTGGCTACACCTTC. It translates to CASSPLTGGVSGYTF.

CDR3 protein: CASSLDASGANEQFF. In DNA, the CDR3 is TGTGCCAGCAGCTTAGATGCTAGCGGAGCAAATGAGCAGTTCTTC. V and J are TRBV11-3 and TRBJ2-1; TRBD2 aligns across 7 bases. The CDR3 has 15 amino acids. Looked up from germline, CDR1 is SGHNT and CDR2 is YENEEA. J gave up 7 bases and V 0 bases, and 6 bases lay outside the gene matches.

The chain uses TRBV9 and TRBJ2-3, with D possibly matching TRBD2 (5 bases). Trimming took 3 bases from V and 1 from J, leaving 9 bases between them. The CDR3 sequence is 14 residues long. Germline CDR1 reads SGDLS; CDR2 reads YYNGEE. In DNA form, the CDR3 reads TGTGCCAGCAGCGCCGGACTTGGCACAGATACGCAGTATTTT. It specifies CASSAGLGTDTQYF.

The chain uses TRBV25-1 and TRBJ1-6; D uncertain. This CDR3 contains 12 residues. Germline V CDR1 and CDR2: MGHDK, SYGVNS. With 6 bases removed from V and 13 bases from J, the gap between germline ends came to 13 bases. In DNA form, the CDR3 reads TGTGCCAGCAGGGGTCCGGGTGACCCCCTCCACTTT. It yields the protein CASRGPGDPLHF.

The CDR3 DNA reads as TGCGCCAGCAGCGCGGGACTCCTCTACGAGCAGTACTTC. It codes for CASSAGLLYEQYF. V usage is TRBV10-1 and J usage is TRBJ2-7; D is perhaps TRBD2 (6 bases). Per the germline V gene, CDR1 is WNHNN and CDR2 is SYGVQD (reference sequence). V gave up 6 bases and J gave up 3 bases, with 12 bases separating them. The CDR3 extends over 13 amino acids.

This clone appeared once. CDR3 residues: CASIGGADTQYF. Here the CDR3 DNA reads TGTGCCAGCATAGGAGGGGCAGATACGCAGTATTTT. This chain joins TRBV28 and TRBJ2-3, with D possibly being TRBD2 (6 bases). Germline V lookup: CDR1 MDHEN, CDR2 SYDVKM. V was pared by 7 bases and J by 4 bases, with 9 bases between. This CDR3 has 12 amino acids. The full variable domain, its missing parts supplied by reference TRBV28 and TRBJ2-3, is DVKVTQSSRYLVKRTGEKVFLECVQDMDHENMFWYRQDPGLGLRLIYFSYDVKMKEKGDIPEGYSVSREKKERFSLILESASTNQTSMYLCASIGGADTQYFGPGTRLTVL.

This clone is a singleton in its sample. The chain links TRBV2 to TRBJ2-5; 9 bases agree with TRBD1. V was clipped by 5 bases and J by 5 bases; unmatched bases: 12. This CDR3 comprises 16 residues. Germline CDR1 and CDR2: SNHLY and FYNNEI. CDR3 region: CASSSPLQGAGETQYF. The CDR3 DNA sequence: TGTGCCAGCAGTTCCCCATTACAGGGGGCAGGCGAGACCCAGTACTTC.

Only a few counts were recorded for this clone. This chain uses TRBV5-1 with TRBJ2-7, with D hard to call. This CDR3 spans 12 amino acids. In germline, CDR1 is SGHRS, CDR2 YFSETQ. Trimming removed 3 bases at V and 7 bases at J, with 11 bases between. The CDR3 DNA is TGCGCCAGCAGCTACCGGTCGTCAGAGCAGTACTTC. This encodes CASSYRSSEQYF.

This chain connects TRBV5-1 to TRBJ2-5; 11 bases fit TRBD2. Trimming cost V 4 bases and J 2 bases; bases outside gene matches: 4. CDR3 length equals 15 residues. From germline, CDR1 is SGHRS and CDR2 YFSETQ. CDR3 sequence: CASSVGLAEQETQYF. DNA of the CDR3: TGCGCCAGCAGCGTGGGACTAGCGGAACAAGAGACCCAGTACTTC.

The chain combines TRBV10-1 with TRBJ1-2; weak D call: TRBD1 (6 bases). Trimming pared 4 bases from V and 5 bases from J, leaving 11 bases between. Per the germline V gene, CDR1 is WNHNN and CDR2 is SYGVQD (reference sequence). The CDR3 loop spans 13 amino acids. CDR3 nucleotides: TGCGCCAGCAGTGCGGACAGTAATTATGGCTACACCTTC. This gives the protein CASSADSNYGYTF.

J is TRBJ2-1 and V is TRBV19; 12 bases line up with TRBD2. CDR1 LNHDA and CDR2 SQIVND come from the germline V gene (reference sequence). The CDR3 has 14 amino acids. Germline trimming cut 1 base from V and 9 bases from J; bases unmatched to any gene: 1. DNA for the CDR3: TGTGCCAGTAGTATAGGACTAGCGGGAGTTGAGCAGTTCTTC. Its translation is CASSIGLAGVEQFF.

The rearrangement uses TRBV2 and TRBJ1-5; 7 bases match TRBD1. The V gene end was trimmed by 5 bases and the J gene end by 2 bases; junction bases not matched to a gene: 9. The length of the CDR3 is 16 residues. Germline V CDR1 and CDR2: SNHLY, FYNNEI. The CDR3 sequence is CASSRQGVSGNQPQHF. The CDR3 DNA sequence: TGTGCCAGCAGTCGCCAGGGGGTTAGTGGCAATCAGCCCCAGCATTTT.

This chain connects TRBV2 to TRBJ1-2, with 9 nucleotides matching TRBD1. This CDR3 is built from 14 residues. With V trimmed by 8 bases and J by 6 bases, 10 bases remained unmatched. The germline V gene has CDR1 SNHLY and CDR2 FYNNEI. The CDR3 loop is CASSTGGTGDGYTF. The CDR3 region has the DNA TGTGCCAGCTCAACAGGGGGCACAGGGGATGGCTACACCTTC.

This chain joins TRBV4-2 and TRBJ2-2; 12 bases fit TRBD2. The CDR3 has 17 amino acids. V lost 2 bases and J lost 4; bases outside the gene matches: 5. Germline CDR1 is LGHNA and CDR2 is YNFKEQ. The CDR3 coding sequence is TGTGCCAGCAGCCAATCCACTAGCGGGAGGAGCACCGGGGAGCTGTTTTTT. Protein product: CASSQSTSGRSTGELFF.

The chain combines TRBV20-1 with TRBJ1-2, with D perhaps TRBD1 (5 bases). CDR3 length equals 13 residues. V was cut by 3 bases and J by 2 bases, with 10 bases left in between. CDR1 is DFQATT, CDR2 SNEGSKA, per germline (reference sequence). CDR3 sequence: CSASVKGNYGYTF. The CDR3 DNA follows: TGCAGTGCTAGTGTTAAGGGGAACTATGGCTACACCTTC.

The V and J genes are TRBV29-1 and TRBJ2-7; perhaps TRBD1 as D (5 bases). The CDR3 has 13 residues. V was cut by 1 base and J by 4 bases, with 11 bases left in between. The germline gives CDR1 SQVTM, CDR2 ANQGSEA. The CDR3 region has the DNA TGCAGCGTTGAAGGGGGCGTGAATTACGAGCAGTACTTC. This encodes CSVEGGVNYEQYF.

V gene TRBV12-5 combines with J gene TRBJ2-5, with 7 bases matching TRBD2. The CDR3 totals 15 residues. V shed 2 bases and J 3 bases; nucleotides not matched to a gene: 6. Germline lookup yields CDR1 LGHNT and CDR2 FRNRAP. This CDR3 reads CASGLRRGREETQYF. The CDR3 DNA sequence: TGTGCTAGTGGTTTGAGACGGGGGAGGGAAGAGACCCAGTACTTC.

The rearrangement joins TRBV5-4 to TRBJ1-1, with no clear D. The CDR3 covers 15 residues. Between the trimmed V and J ends, which lost 3 bases and 7 bases, there was a span of 19 bases. Germline values: CDR1 SGHNT, CDR2 YYREEE (reference sequence). The CDR3, as DNA: TGTGCCAGCAGCTCCGGACTGACAACCTGGGGTGAAGCTTTCTTT. Its translation: CASSSGLTTWGEAFF.

The V gene is TRBV6-6, the J gene TRBJ2-5; TRBD1 agrees at 11 bases. The V gene's germline CDR1 is MNHNY and CDR2 SVGAGI (reference sequence). The CDR3 is 15 amino acids. J gave up 5 bases and V 5 bases, and 7 bases lay outside the gene matches. In DNA form, the CDR3 reads TGTGCCAGCAGTAAAAGGACAGGGGGCGGTGAGACCCAGTACTTC. Its translation: CASSKRTGGGETQYF.

The chain couples TRBV6-5 to TRBJ2-1, with 9 bases identical to TRBD2. The germline V gene has CDR1 MNHEY and CDR2 SVGAGI. V lost 2 bases and J lost 7; bases outside the gene matches: 6. This CDR3 region has 15 residues. CDR3 loop: CASSYGSGSFNEQFF. CDR3 nucleotide sequence: TGTGCCAGCAGTTACGGTAGCGGGAGTTTTAATGAGCAGTTCTTC.

The chain links TRBV7-9 to TRBJ2-7, with TRBD1 matching over 8 bases. V was pared by 4 bases and J by 5 bases, with 10 bases of the junction left unmatched. This CDR3 spans 15 amino acids. Germline V gene lookup returns CDR1 SEHNR and CDR2 FQNEAQ (reference sequence). This CDR3 reads CASSSLDRDDDEQYF. The DNA of the CDR3 is TGTGCCAGCAGCTCCCTGGACAGGGATGACGACGAGCAGTACTTC.

V is TRBV5-1 and J is TRBJ1-1; 8 nucleotides line up with TRBD1. This CDR3 has 16 amino acids. The J segment lost 6 bases and the V segment lost 1 base, leaving 11 bases of the junction unmatched. Germline V gene lookup returns CDR1 SGHRS and CDR2 YFSETQ. The CDR3 DNA sequence: TGCGCCAGCAGCTTGAACCTTCGGCAGGGGGCGTCTGAAGCTTTCTTT. It encodes CASSLNLRQGASEAFF.

This clone appeared once. The chain recombines TRBV6-5 with TRBJ1-6; D gene ambiguous. CDR3 length equals 16 residues. The V gene lost 4 bases and the J gene lost 3 bases, with 13 bases spanning the gap. Germline V gene data show CDR1 as MNHEY and CDR2 as SVGAGI. The CDR3 is CASSLGRGFYNSPLHF. The CDR3 DNA sequence: TGTGCCAGCAGTTTAGGCCGAGGATTCTATAATTCACCCCTCCACTTT.

This chain uses TRBV5-1 with TRBJ1-1, with TRBD1 matching 8 bases. Trimming at V came to 6 bases and at J to 0 bases, leaving 7 bases not matched to a gene. Germline values: CDR1 SGHRS, CDR2 YFSETQ. This CDR3 region has 15 residues. The CDR3, as DNA: TGCGCCAGCACCCCACCGGGACAGGTGAACACTGAAGCTTTCTTT. Protein product: CASTPPGQVNTEAFF.

V gene TRBV5-4 combines with J gene TRBJ1-1, with 8 bases that match TRBD1. The CDR3 is made up of 14 amino acids. Germline-derived CDR1 and CDR2 are SGHNT and YYREEE (reference sequence). The V gene end was trimmed by 3 bases and the J gene end by 5 bases; junction bases not matched to a gene: 6. The CDR3 DNA is TGTGCCAGCAGCTCCCGGACAGGGCTAACTGAAGCTTTCTTT. The encoded protein is CASSSRTGLTEAFF.

The CDR3 coding sequence is TGTGCCAGCAGGTGGACAGAGAACACTGAAGCTTTCTTT. Translation gives CASRWTENTEAFF. V and J are TRBV6-5 and TRBJ1-1, with D possibly TRBD1 on 6 matching bases. V shed 6 bases and J shed 1 base, with 9 bases lying between them. The CDR3 spans 13 residues. Germline values: CDR1 MNHEY, CDR2 SVGAGI.